This TCR beta chain was observed in a study of CD8 T cells in Susac syndrome. Study background: Patients with Susac syndrome were therapy-naive, on corticosteroids, or on intravenous immunoglobulin alone at blood draw.

CDR3 length: 15 residues. Germline trimming cut 3 bases from V and 2 bases from J; bases unmatched to any gene: 3. Germline CDR1 and CDR2: SGDLS and YYNGEE. It was with random hexamers that about 0.45 to 1 ug RNA was reverse transcribed. Each CDR3 protein gets one entry after TCRdb re-called the immunoSEQ multiplex PCR reads with MiXCR. The sample holds about 190,000 distinct CDR3 sequences, roughly 94% seen once. The chain joins TRBV9 to TRBJ2-3, with 10 bases matching TRBD2. The sequenced material came from CD8+ T cells from PBMCs. The sequence derives from a human donor with Susac syndrome. The CDR3 sequence: CASSELAGVTDTQYF. The CDR3 coding sequence is TGTGCCAGCAGCGAGCTAGCGGGGGTCACAGATACGCAGTATTTT.